These 23 T cell receptor beta chains originate from one sample sequenced in a study of long-term antiretroviral therapy in people with HIV. They ran version v3.0 of the immunoSEQ assay at survey level. Sequenced by immunoSEQ multiplex PCR; TCRdb stores in-frame clones only, minus some. The sample consists of 35,000 to 50,000 clones, around 86% of them appearing once. The sequences come from unsorted PBMCs, collected 0.1 years before starting antiretroviral therapy. The receptor set was obtained from a woman between 45 and 65 years old with HIV.

The chain is built from TRBV10-3 and TRBJ2-3, with D hard to call. V lost 11 bases to trimming and J lost 4 bases, with 10 bases between them. Germline assignment: CDR1 ENHRY and CDR2 SYGVKD. The CDR3 has 11 residues. Here the CDR3 reads CASKIADTQYF. The CDR3 DNA sequence: TGTGCCTCGAAGATCGCAGATACGCAGTATTTT.

The gene calls are TRBV6-1 and TRBJ2-7; 10 nucleotides line up with TRBD1. The CDR3 totals 14 residues. V gave up 6 bases and J gave up 4 bases; unmatched junction bases: 6. Germline V gives CDR1 MNHNS, CDR2 SASEGT. CDR3 nucleotides: TGTGCCAGCAGAAGGACAGGGGGTGAATACGAGCAGTACTTC. Protein: CASRRTGGEYEQYF.

The rearrangement joins TRBV5-1 to TRBJ2-2; D gene unclear. V was shortened by 2 bases and J by 4 bases, with 12 bases between the two germline ends. CDR3 length equals 15 residues. Germline-derived CDR1 and CDR2 are SGHRS and YFSETQ. The CDR3 region is CASSFFQTATGELFF. The CDR3 DNA follows: TGCGCCAGCAGCTTCTTTCAGACTGCCACCGGGGAGCTGTTTTTT.

The rearrangement uses TRBV12-5 and TRBJ2-1; D possibly corresponds to TRBD1 (5 bases). V gave up 7 bases and J gave up 10 bases, with 14 bases separating them. The length of the CDR3 is 12 residues. Germline assignment: CDR1 LGHNT and CDR2 FRNRAP. This CDR3 reads CASALAGIEQFF. The CDR3 DNA follows: TGTGCTAGTGCTCTGGCAGGGATAGAGCAGTTCTTC. Full variable domain (outside the CDR3, taken from reference TRBV12-5 and TRBJ2-1): DARVTQTPRHKVTEMGQEVTMRCQPILGHNTVFWYRQTMMQGLELLAYFRNRAPLDDSGMPKDRFSAEMPDATLATLKIQPSEPRDSAVYFCASALAGIEQFFGPGTRLTVL.

Only one count was recorded for this clone. The CDR3 here is CASSRSGTDTQYF. The CDR3, as DNA: TGTGCCAGCAGCCGAAGTGGCACAGATACGCAGTATTTT. The genes are TRBV7-3 and TRBJ2-3; D remains unclear. Per the germline V gene, CDR1 is SGHTA and CDR2 is FQGTGA. This CDR3 has 13 residues. V was trimmed by 5 bases and J by 1 base, leaving 7 bases between them.

Turning to this clone: A read error may account for a junction end that differs from germline. The chain uses TRBV6-5 and TRBJ1-2, with TRBD1 matching 7 bases. Germline V CDR1 and CDR2: MNHEY, SVGAGI. The CDR3 loop spans 15 amino acids. The CDR3 nucleotides read TGTGCCACCAGTGGGCCATCGGGACAGAGCTATGGCTACACCTTC. This encodes CATSGPSGQSYGYTF.

The CDR3 here is CASSDWTGEADTQYF. In nucleotides, the CDR3 is TGTGCCAGCAGTGATTGGACAGGCGAGGCAGATACGCAGTATTTT. This chain links TRBV6-1 with TRBJ2-3; 7 nucleotides agree with TRBD1. This CDR3 region has 15 residues. V gave up 3 bases and J gave up 4 bases; unmatched junction bases: 7. The germline V gene encodes CDR1 MNHNS and CDR2 SASEGT.

CDR3 in DNA: TGTGCCAGTAGTCCAGGGACAGGGTTCCAAGAGACCCAGTACTTC. Translated, it gives CASSPGTGFQETQYF. V is TRBV19 and J is TRBJ2-5; 9 bases are shared with TRBD1. Germline trimming cut 5 bases from V and 1 base from J; bases unmatched to any gene: 5. The germline gives CDR1 LNHDA, CDR2 SQIVND (reference sequence). CDR3 length: 15 amino acids.

The rearrangement uses TRBV5-1 and TRBJ2-3; D might be TRBD2 (5 bases). The CDR3 contains 13 residues. The V gene lost 2 bases and the J gene lost 4 bases, with 8 bases spanning the gap. Germline loops: CDR1 SGHRS, CDR2 YFSETQ. CDR3 region: CASSLTRADTQYF. Written as DNA, the CDR3 is TGCGCCAGCAGCTTAACTAGAGCAGATACGCAGTATTTT.

Worth noting for this clone: Sequence at one end of the junction differs from germline and may be a read error. The genes are TRBV29-1 and TRBJ1-1; D ambiguous. Germline CDR1 SQVTM, CDR2 ANQGSEA. There are 12 residues in the CDR3. CDR3 loop: CNVWEGGTEAFF. CDR3 DNA sequence: TGCAACGTTTGGGAGGGAGGCACTGAAGCTTTCTTT.

V gene TRBV6-5 combines with J gene TRBJ1-2, with a tentative D call TRBD1 (5 bases). The germline V gene encodes CDR1 MNHEY and CDR2 SVGAGI. Trimming removed 0 bases at V and 7 bases at J, with 15 bases between. This CDR3 contains 15 residues. The CDR3 sequence is CASSYSSRGKVGYTF. CDR3 DNA sequence: TGTGCCAGCAGTTACTCGAGTCGGGGGAAGGTTGGCTACACCTTC.

The rearrangement joins TRBV11-2 to TRBJ1-6; TRBD1 agrees at 11 bases. Trimming removed 1 base from V and 7 bases from J; junction bases left unmatched: 9. Germline CDR1 and CDR2: SGHAT and FQNNGV. The CDR3 length is 18 residues. The CDR3 reads CASSLGTTGQGVNSPLHF. The CDR3 nucleotides are TGTGCCAGCAGCTTAGGAACGACGGGACAGGGGGTCAATTCACCCCTCCACTTT.

The chain uses TRBV7-2 and TRBJ1-2; 7 nucleotides match TRBD1. Germline V CDR1 and CDR2: SGHTA, FQGNSA. After removal of 7 bases from V and 2 bases from J, the junction contained 13 bases not matched to a gene. This CDR3 is built from 16 residues. In DNA form, the CDR3 reads TGTGCCAGCACCCGAGGGGGCGGAGAAACCAACTATGGCTACACCTTC. Translated, it gives CASTRGGGETNYGYTF.

This clone has just one count. The chain carries TRBV2 and TRBJ2-7; TRBD1 aligns across 8 bases. This CDR3 is built from 13 residues. The germline V gene has CDR1 SNHLY and CDR2 FYNNEI. J lost 4 bases, V lost 7 bases, and 6 bases had no gene match. This CDR3 reads CASMGRGLYEQYF. CDR3 in DNA: TGTGCCAGCATGGGCAGGGGGCTGTACGAGCAGTACTTC.

The V gene is TRBV4-1, the J gene TRBJ2-7, with 9 nucleotides matching TRBD1. Trimming cost V 1 base and J 6 bases; bases outside gene matches: 4. Germline CDR1 is MGHRA and CDR2 is YSYEKL. The CDR3 covers 14 residues. For the CDR3, the DNA is TGCGCCAGCAGCCAAGCACAGGGGGCGTCCGAGCAGTACTTC. Protein sequence: CASSQAQGASEQYF.

The chain employs TRBV4-1 and TRBJ2-1; D tentatively reads TRBD1 or TRBD2 (6 bases each). CDR1 MGHRA and CDR2 YSYEKL come from the germline V gene. The CDR3 totals 18 residues. Trimming took off 1 base at V and 7 bases at J, with 23 bases between the two ends. Written as DNA, the CDR3 is TGCGCCAGCAGCCAAGGGGGGGCGTTTCGGGAACCGGGAAATGAGCAGTTCTTC. As protein: CASSQGGAFREPGNEQFF.

The chain carries TRBV9 and TRBJ1-1; D possibly corresponds to TRBD1 (5 bases). Germline V gene data show CDR1 as SGDLS and CDR2 as YYNGEE. The V end was cut by 0 bases, the J end by 3 bases, with 9 bases between. The CDR3 has 14 residues. CDR3 nucleotide sequence: TGTGCCAGCAGCGTAGGACAGACCTACACTGAAGCTTTCTTT. Protein product: CASSVGQTYTEAFF.

V is TRBV28 and J is TRBJ1-5; 11 bases fit TRBD1. The V gene end was trimmed by 7 bases and the J gene end by 6 bases; junction bases not matched to a gene: 8. CDR1 is MDHEN, CDR2 SYDVKM, per germline. The CDR3 spans 15 residues. The CDR3 reads CASTLGQGVGQPQHF. CDR3 in DNA: TGTGCCAGCACCCTGGGACAGGGGGTAGGTCAGCCCCAGCATTTT.

J is TRBJ1-5 and V is TRBV16; D is possibly TRBD1 (6 bases). Germline V lookup: CDR1 KGHSY, CDR2 FQNENV. This CDR3 has 14 amino acids. V lost 0 bases and J lost 9, with 12 bases in between. For the CDR3, the DNA is TGTGCCAGCAGCCAATCGACAGGCTGGGGGCCCCAGCATTTT. Its protein is CASSQSTGWGPQHF.

J is TRBJ1-6 and V is TRBV7-9, with D possibly TRBD1 on 6 matching bases. Deletions cut 4 bases from V and 4 bases from J, with 11 bases between. The CDR3 is made up of 15 amino acids. Germline V lookup: CDR1 SEHNR, CDR2 FQNEAQ (reference sequence). The CDR3 bases are TGTGCCAGCAGCTCGGGACAAACGTATAATTCACCCCTCCACTTT. Translated: CASSSGQTYNSPLHF.

This chain links TRBV30 with TRBJ1-1; 10 positions agree with TRBD1. Per the germline V gene, CDR1 is GTSNPN and CDR2 is SVGIG (reference sequence). V lost 4 bases, J lost 5 bases, and 10 bases stayed unmatched. This CDR3 has 15 residues. CDR3 sequence: CAWMGQGMGNTEAFF. The CDR3 DNA sequence: TGTGCCTGGATGGGACAGGGGATGGGTAATACTGAAGCTTTCTTT.

This clone was counted a single time. The chain has TRBV27 and TRBJ1-2; 8 nucleotides match TRBD1. This CDR3 spans 16 amino acids. Germline V gene lookup returns CDR1 MNHEY and CDR2 SMNVEV (reference sequence). J gave up 6 bases and V 3 bases, and 12 bases lay outside the gene matches. This CDR3 reads CASSFNQGARSNGYTF. In nucleotides, the CDR3 is TGTGCCAGCAGTTTCAATCAGGGGGCGCGCTCGAATGGCTACACCTTC.

The chain recombines TRBV7-3 with TRBJ1-1; D is uncertain. Germline V gives CDR1 SGHTA, CDR2 FQGTGA. This CDR3 is built from 13 residues. Trimming left V 2 bases short and J 1 base short, with 5 bases between. CDR3 sequence: CASSLAGNTEAFF. The CDR3 DNA sequence: TGTGCCAGCAGCTTAGCGGGGAACACTGAAGCTTTCTTT.